The clone carrying this T cell receptor (beta chain) was detected only once. Its antigen is unknown. This CDR3 region has 14 residues. J gave up 5 bases and V 4 bases, and 3 bases lay outside the gene matches. Germline V gene data show CDR1 as LGHNA and CDR2 as YSLEER. The data were taken from a study of cytomegalovirus exposure and HLA in healthy donors. Study-level findings and limits: The classifier reportedly diagnosed cytomegalovirus status with high specificity and sensitivity. Most TCR sequences showed up rarely, but some public TCRs showed up in many donors.

Method: immunoSEQ multiplex PCR; TCRdb's copy keeps in-frame clones and lacks some. This sample has about 110,000 clones, with 89% found just once. The receptor was isolated from a woman aged 18-29 years in good health and CMV-seronegative. The chain combines TRBV4-3 with TRBJ1-4; 8 bases are shared with TRBD1. The sequenced sample was PBMCs. CDR3 nucleotide sequence: TGCGCCAGCAGCCTACAGGGGGTGAATGAAAAACTGTTTTTT. Translation gives CASSLQGVNEKLFF.